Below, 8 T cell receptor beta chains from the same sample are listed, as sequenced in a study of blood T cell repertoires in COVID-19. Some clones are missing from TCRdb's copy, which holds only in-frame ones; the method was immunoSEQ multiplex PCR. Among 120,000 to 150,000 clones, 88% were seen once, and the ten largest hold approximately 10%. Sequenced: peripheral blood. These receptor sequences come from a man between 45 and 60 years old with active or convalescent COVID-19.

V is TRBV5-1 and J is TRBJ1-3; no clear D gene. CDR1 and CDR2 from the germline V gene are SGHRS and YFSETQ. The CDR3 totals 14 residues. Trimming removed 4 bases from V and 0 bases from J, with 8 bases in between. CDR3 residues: CASSPTSSGNTIYF. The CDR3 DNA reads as TGCGCCAGCAGCCCGACTAGCTCTGGAAACACCATATATTTT.

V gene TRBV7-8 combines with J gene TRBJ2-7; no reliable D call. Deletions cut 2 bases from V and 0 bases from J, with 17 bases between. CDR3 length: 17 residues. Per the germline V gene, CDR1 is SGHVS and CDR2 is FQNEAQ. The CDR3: CASSLFGGGHGSYEQYF. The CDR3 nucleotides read TGTGCCAGCAGCTTATTTGGTGGTGGGCACGGCTCCTACGAGCAGTACTTC.

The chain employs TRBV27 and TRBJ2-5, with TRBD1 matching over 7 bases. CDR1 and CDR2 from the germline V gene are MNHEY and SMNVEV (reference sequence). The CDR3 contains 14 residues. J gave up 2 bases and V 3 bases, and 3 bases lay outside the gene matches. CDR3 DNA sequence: TGTGCCAGCAGTTTTCGGACAGGACAAGAGACCCAGTACTTC. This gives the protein CASSFRTGQETQYF.

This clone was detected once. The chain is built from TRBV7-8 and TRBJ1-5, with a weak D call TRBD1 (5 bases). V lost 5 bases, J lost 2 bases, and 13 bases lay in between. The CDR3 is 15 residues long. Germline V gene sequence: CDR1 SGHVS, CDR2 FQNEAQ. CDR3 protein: CASSIYRSGNQPQHF. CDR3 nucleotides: TGTGCCAGCAGCATCTACAGGTCGGGCAATCAGCCCCAGCATTTT.

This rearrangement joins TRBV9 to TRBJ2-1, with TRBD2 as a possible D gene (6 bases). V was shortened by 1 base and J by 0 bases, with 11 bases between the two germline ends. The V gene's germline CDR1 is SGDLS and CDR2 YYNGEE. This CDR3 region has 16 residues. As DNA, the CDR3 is TGTGCCAGCAGCGTAAGCCTAGCGAGCTCCTACAATGAGCAGTTCTTC. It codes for CASSVSLASSYNEQFF.

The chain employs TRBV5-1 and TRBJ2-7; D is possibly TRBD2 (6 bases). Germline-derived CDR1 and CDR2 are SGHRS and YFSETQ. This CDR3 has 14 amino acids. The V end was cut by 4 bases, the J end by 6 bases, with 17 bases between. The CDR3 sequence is CASSPGTPRLEQYF. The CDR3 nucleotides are TGCGCCAGCAGCCCAGGGACTCCTAGGCTCGAGCAGTACTTC.

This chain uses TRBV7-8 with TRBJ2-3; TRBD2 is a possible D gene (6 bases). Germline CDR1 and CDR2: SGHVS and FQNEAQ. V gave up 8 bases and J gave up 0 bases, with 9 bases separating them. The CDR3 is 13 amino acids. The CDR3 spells CASRGASTDTQYF. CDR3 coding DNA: TGTGCCAGCCGCGGGGCGAGCACAGATACGCAGTATTTT.

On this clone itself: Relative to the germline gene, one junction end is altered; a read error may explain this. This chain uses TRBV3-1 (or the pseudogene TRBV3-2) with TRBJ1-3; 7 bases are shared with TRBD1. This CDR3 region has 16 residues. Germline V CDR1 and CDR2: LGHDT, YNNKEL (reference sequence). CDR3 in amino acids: CASSLGRQGTGNTIYF. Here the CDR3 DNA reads TGTGCCAGCAGCCTTGGACGACAGGGCACTGGGAACACCATATATTTT.